This T cell receptor beta chain was recorded in a study of cytomegalovirus exposure and HLA in healthy donors. Study-level points and caveats: Analyses of presence and absence presupposed an approximately uniform sequencing depth across donors. Cytomegalovirus-associated status was assigned to approximately 160 TCR beta chains. As was reported, the HLA-A and HLA-B alleles of most subjects were accurately predicted from TCR beta sequences.

This CDR3 comprises 15 residues. Between the trimmed V and J ends, which lost 4 bases and 8 bases, there was a span of 21 bases. Per germline, CDR1 SGHNT and CDR2 YYREEE (reference sequence). PCR used 60 Vbeta primers and 13 Jbeta primers. TCRdb keeps only in-frame clones here, not all; method: immunoSEQ multiplex PCR. Among around 150,000 clones listed, around 66% were seen once. This clone appeared a few times. Its antigen is currently unknown. The chain is built from TRBV5-4 and TRBJ1-2; D gene uncertain. What was sequenced was PBMCs. The TCR comes from a woman in her twenties or thirties in good health and CMV-seropositive. For the CDR3, the DNA is TGTGCCAGCAGCCCCCGCCCCAACTCAAGTCGAGGCTACACCTTC. It yields the protein CASSPRPNSSRGYTF.